This T cell receptor beta chain was identified during a study of T cell changes during pregnancy in multiple sclerosis. CDR1 is PRHDT, CDR2 FYEKMQ, per germline (reference sequence). V was pared by 5 bases and J by 0 bases, with 11 bases between. The CDR3 length is 14 residues. TCRdb keeps only in-frame clones here, not all; method: immunoSEQ multiplex PCR. The data show approximately 48,000 clones, with 91% seen just once and approximately 9% held by the top ten. Sequenced here: CD8+ T cells from peripheral blood mononuclear cells, sampled after pregnancy. The chain combines TRBV13 with TRBJ2-7; D is possibly TRBD1 (6 bases). The TCR comes from a female donor with multiple sclerosis, enrolled in a pregnancy study. Here the CDR3 reads CASSPRQVSYEQYF. CDR3 bases: TGTGCCAGCAGCCCCCGACAGGTCTCCTACGAGCAGTACTTC.